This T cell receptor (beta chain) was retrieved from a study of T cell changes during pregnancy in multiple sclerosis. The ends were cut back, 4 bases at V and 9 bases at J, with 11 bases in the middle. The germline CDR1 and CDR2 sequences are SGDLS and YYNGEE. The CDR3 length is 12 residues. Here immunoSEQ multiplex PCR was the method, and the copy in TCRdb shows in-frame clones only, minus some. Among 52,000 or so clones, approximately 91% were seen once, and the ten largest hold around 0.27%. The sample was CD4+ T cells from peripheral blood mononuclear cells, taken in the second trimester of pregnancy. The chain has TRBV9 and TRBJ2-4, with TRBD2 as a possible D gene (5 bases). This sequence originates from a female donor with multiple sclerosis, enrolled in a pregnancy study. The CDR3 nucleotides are TGTGCCAGCAGCCCTCCTAGCCCCATTCAGTACTTC. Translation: CASSPPSPIQYF. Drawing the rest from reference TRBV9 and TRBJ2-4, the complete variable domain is DSGVTQTPKHLITATGQRVTLRCSPRSGDLSVYWYQQSLDQGLQFLIQYYNGEERAKGNILERFSAQQFPDLHSELNLSSLELGDSALYFCASSPPSPIQYFGAGTRLSVL.